Presented here are 18 T cell receptor beta chains from one specimen sequenced in a study of shared clonotypes between healthy human individuals. Measured with immunoSEQ multiplex PCR; TCRdb has only the in-frame clones, and not every one. The sample has about a million clones, about 72% seen once. Material for sequencing was memory CD4+ T cells from PBMCs. Subset meaning: CD45RA-negative fraction. All receptors derive from a young man in good health. Some clones in this sample may be carry-over from other donors' samples.

This clone was found once. The gene calls are TRBV11-2 and TRBJ2-2; D unclear. The CDR3 totals 13 residues. The germline V gene has CDR1 SGHAT and CDR2 FQNNGV. The V end lost 5 bases, the J end lost 7 bases, and 11 bases lay between the germline ends. Here the CDR3 reads CASSRITLGELFF. The CDR3 coding sequence is TGTGCCAGCAGCCGTATCACTCTCGGGGAGCTGTTTTTT.

This clone was seen at least ten times. This rearrangement joins TRBV4-1 to TRBJ2-7; 7 positions agree with TRBD1. CDR1 and CDR2 from the germline V gene are MGHRA and YSYEKL. The CDR3 totals 14 residues. The junction had 2 bases not matched to a gene; V was cut back by 1 base and J by 2 bases. The CDR3 region has the DNA TGCGCCAGCAGCCAAGCGACAGGGCCCTACGAGCAGTACTTC. Its translation: CASSQATGPYEQYF.

The genes are TRBV5-1 and TRBJ1-4, with a weak D call TRBD1 (5 bases). Looked up from germline, CDR1 is SGHRS and CDR2 is YFSETQ. V dropped 1 base and J dropped 7 bases, with 11 bases sitting between them. The CDR3 sequence is 14 residues long. The CDR3 loop is CASSLTARAEKLFF. The CDR3 DNA follows: TGCGCCAGCAGCTTGACAGCCAGGGCTGAAAAACTGTTTTTT. Supplemented by reference TRBV5-1 and TRBJ1-4, the full variable domain reads KAGVTQTPRYLIKTRGQQVTLSCSPISGHRSVSWYQQTPGQGLQFLFEYFSETQRNKGNFPGRFSGRQFSNSRSEMNVSTLELGDSALYLCASSLTARAEKLFFGSGTQLSVL.

This chain links TRBV13 with TRBJ2-7; unclear D gene. V dropped 2 bases and J dropped 1 base, with 9 bases sitting between them. The CDR3 runs to 14 residues. Germline loops: CDR1 PRHDT, CDR2 FYEKMQ (reference sequence). DNA of the CDR3: TGTGCCAGCAGCTTATTAGGCAATTCCTACGAGCAGTACTTC. Translation gives CASSLLGNSYEQYF.

As concerns this clone: One junction end does not reproduce the germline sequence, and a read error may be involved. The chain combines TRBV2 with TRBJ1-2; D call uncertain. Germline CDR1 reads SNHLY; CDR2 reads FYNNEI. The CDR3 covers 13 residues. The CDR3 DNA reads TGTACCAGCAGTGATAACAGCAACTATGGCTACACCTTC. Translation: CTSSDNSNYGYTF.

The chain joins TRBV5-4 to TRBJ1-3, with a tentative D call TRBD1 (5 bases). Looked up from germline, CDR1 is SGHNT and CDR2 is YYREEE (reference sequence). CDR3 length: 13 residues. Trimming cost V 4 bases and J 3 bases, with 8 bases left between them. The CDR3 region is CASSQGFGNTIYF. The CDR3 bases are TGTGCCAGCAGCCAGGGTTTTGGAAACACCATATATTTT.

This chain connects TRBV7-2 to TRBJ2-7; TRBD1 matches at 8 bases. CDR3 size: 12 residues. The germline V gene has CDR1 SGHTA and CDR2 FQGNSA. V dropped 4 bases and J dropped 10; count of bases not matched to a gene: 6. The CDR3 here is CASSSGAGGQYF. CDR3 in DNA: TGTGCCAGCAGCTCGGGAGCAGGGGGCCAGTACTTC.

This chain connects TRBV6-5 to TRBJ1-1, with D unresolved. Trimming took 0 bases from V and 10 from J, leaving 9 bases between them. This CDR3 region has 12 residues. Germline CDR1 is MNHEY and CDR2 is SVGAGI. CDR3 nucleotide sequence: TGTGCCAGCAGTTACTCTGGGGAGGGAGCTTTCTTT. Amino acid sequence: CASSYSGEGAFF.

The chain combines TRBV18 with TRBJ2-3; no definite D call. V was clipped by 4 bases and J by 2 bases, with 16 bases between them. The CDR3 extends over 16 amino acids. CDR1 and CDR2 from the germline V gene are KGHSH and LQKENI. CDR3 sequence: CASSLRASTTTDTQYF. The DNA for the CDR3 is TGTGCCAGCTCACTTCGGGCTTCCACAACCACAGATACGCAGTATTTT. Variable domain in full (rest from reference TRBV18 and TRBJ2-3): NAGVMQNPRHLVRRRGQEARLRCSPMKGHSHVYWYRQLPEEGLKFMVYLQKENIIDESGMPKERFSAEFPKEGPSILRIQQVVRGDSAAYFCASSLRASTTTDTQYFGPGTRLTVL.

In its sample, this clone was seen many times. The genes are TRBV28 and TRBJ1-1; 8 bases match TRBD1. CDR3 length: 13 residues. CDR1 and CDR2 (germline): MDHEN, SYDVKM. The CDR3 DNA follows: TGTGCAGCAGGGGGCCACATGAACACTGAAGCTTTCTTT. Translating gives CAAGGHMNTEAFF.

J is TRBJ2-7 and V is TRBV4-2; possibly TRBD1 for D (6 bases). The CDR3 is 15 amino acids. V was shortened by 1 base and J by 2 bases, with 12 bases between the two germline ends. Germline V gives CDR1 LGHNA, CDR2 YNFKEQ. Here the CDR3 DNA reads TGTGCCAGCAGCCAAGTAGGACAGAAAGCCTACGAGCAGTACTTC. It yields the protein CASSQVGQKAYEQYF.

This chain links TRBV7-9 with TRBJ1-5; D gene unclear. This CDR3 is 13 amino acids long. Germline CDR1 SEHNR, CDR2 FQNEAQ (reference sequence). V was trimmed by 3 bases and J by 8 bases, leaving 11 bases between them. This chain's CDR3 is CASSFSGEEPQHF. CDR3 bases: TGTGCCAGCAGCTTTAGCGGGGAAGAGCCCCAGCATTTT.

This chain uses TRBV2 with TRBJ1-5, with 8 bases aligning to TRBD1. The CDR3 extends over 15 amino acids. The V and J ends lost 0 bases and 5 bases, in that order; junction bases with no gene match: 3. The germline gives CDR1 SNHLY, CDR2 FYNNEI. Written as DNA, the CDR3 is TGTGCCAGCAGTGAAGCGTACAGGGGGGATCAGCCCCAGCATTTT. Translating it yields CASSEAYRGDQPQHF.

The sample holds a few counts of this clone. DNA for the CDR3: TGTGCCAGCTCAGCGGGACAGGGATCGGAGACCCAGTACTTC. Its translation is CASSAGQGSETQYF. The V call is TRBV18, the J call TRBJ2-5, with 9 positions matching TRBD1. CDR1 is KGHSH and CDR2 is LQKENI in the germline V gene. The junction had 6 bases not matched to a gene; V was cut back by 5 bases and J by 5 bases. The CDR3 is 14 amino acids.

In its sample, this clone was seen once. The chain combines TRBV14 with TRBJ1-1; unclear D gene. The CDR3 has 14 amino acids. Trimming removed 2 bases from V and 3 bases from J, with 10 bases in between. In germline, CDR1 is SGHDN, CDR2 FVKESK. The CDR3 DNA reads TGTGCCAGCAGCCAACTACCCGGCTACACTGAAGCTTTCTTT. Residues: CASSQLPGYTEAFF.

The chain carries TRBV19 and TRBJ2-1; 9 positions agree with TRBD2. The length of the CDR3 is 13 residues. Germline V gene data show CDR1 as LNHDA and CDR2 as SQIVND (reference sequence). V lost 7 bases, J lost 2 bases, and 0 bases stayed unmatched. CDR3 residues: CASTSGTYNEQFF. The DNA for the CDR3 is TGTGCCAGTACTAGCGGGACCTACAATGAGCAGTTCTTC.

The chain employs TRBV7-8 and TRBJ2-1, with 11 bases lining up with TRBD1. The CDR3 length is 15 residues. CDR1 is SGHVS and CDR2 is FQNEAQ in the germline V gene. With V trimmed by 5 bases and J by 7 bases, 7 bases remained unmatched. Here the CDR3 reads CASSPRTGGRNEQFF. For the CDR3, the DNA is TGTGCCAGCAGCCCCAGGACAGGGGGCAGAAATGAGCAGTTCTTC.

This rearrangement joins TRBV19 to TRBJ2-7, with 7 bases matching TRBD1. The CDR3 length is 16 residues. V dropped 4 bases and J dropped 0; count of bases not matched to a gene: 9. Germline V gives CDR1 LNHDA, CDR2 SQIVND (reference sequence). The CDR3 region is CASSRSPGQNSYEQYF. CDR3 nucleotides: TGTGCCAGTAGTAGAAGCCCGGGACAGAACTCCTACGAGCAGTACTTC.